Listed below are T cell receptor beta chains from one sample, sequenced in a study of blood T cell repertoires in COVID-19. TCRdb's copy holds only in-frame clones and misses some; the assay was immunoSEQ multiplex PCR. This sample has approximately 53,000 clones, with approximately 82% found just once. The source material was PBMCs or T cells enriched from blood (not recorded which). The receptors originated from a woman aged 50 to 60 with acute COVID-19. The CDR3 runs from the conserved cysteine through the conserved F or W. A D gene is named only where the DNA matches it firmly. Some rows mark clone size as missing; the rest say once, few, many or name a class of expanded clone.

v_call	j_call	clone_size	d_call	cdr3_aa	cdr3_nt
TRBV21-1	TRBJ1-5	.	.	CASSKVGIGKTTSGQPQHF	TGTGCCAGCAGCAAAGTAGGGATCGGGAAAACAACCTCGGGGCAGCCCCAGCATTTT
TRBV3-1/TRBV3-2	TRBJ1-5	.	TRBD1	CASSQKGASQPQHF	TGTGCCAGCAGCCAAAAGGGGGCTAGTCAGCCCCAGCATTTT
TRBV6-5	TRBJ1-2	few	TRBD1	CASSSFGTGTVGYTF	TGTGCCAGCAGTTCATTCGGGACAGGGACTGTTGGCTACACCTTC
TRBV6-6	TRBJ2-7	.	TRBD1	CASRTGGTSYEQYF	TGTGCCAGCAGGACAGGGGGAACCTCCTACGAGCAGTACTTC
TRBV10-3	TRBJ2-1	.	TRBD1	CATAENSGTGVSNEQFF	TGTGCCACCGCCGAAAACTCCGGGACAGGGGTTAGCAATGAGCAGTTCTTC
TRBV18	TRBJ2-7	.	.	CASSGGSIEQYF	TGTGCCAGCTCAGGGGGCTCCATCGAGCAGTACTTC
TRBV6-5	TRBJ2-7	.	TRBD2	CASSALAGGPDEQYF	TGTGCCAGCAGCGCTCTAGCGGGGGGGCCAGACGAGCAGTACTTC
TRBV9	TRBJ2-2	once	.	CASSPSAGELFF	TGTGCCAGCAGCCCAAGCGCCGGGGAGCTGTTTTTT
TRBV3-1/TRBV3-2	TRBJ1-4	.	.	CASSHTGRWSNEKLFF	TGTGCCAGCAGCCACACGGGTCGTTGGTCTAATGAAAAACTGTTTTTT
TRBV4-2	TRBJ2-2	.	TRBD2	CASSQGWGLATTGELFF	TGTGCCAGCAGCCAAGGCTGGGGACTAGCCACCACCGGGGAGCTGTTTTTT
TRBV7-2	TRBJ2-7	.	TRBD1	CASSLARDRGEQYF	TGTGCCAGCAGCTTAGCCCGGGACAGGGGCGAGCAGTACTTC
TRBV11-3	TRBJ2-7	.	.	CASSLEGRGGYEQYF	TGTGCCAGCAGCTTAGAGGGCCGAGGGGGCTACGAGCAGTACTTC
TRBV6-1	TRBJ1-4	.	.	CASSEWGTHEKLFF	TGTGCCAGCAGTGAATGGGGGACTCATGAAAAACTGTTTTTT
TRBV5-5	TRBJ1-5	.	.	CASSPTVGRDNQPQHF	TGTGCCAGCAGCCCCACCGTCGGACGGGACAATCAGCCCCAGCATTTT
TRBV30	TRBJ1-1	.	.	CAWTSGLGTEAFF	TGTGCCTGGACCTCAGGGTTGGGCACTGAAGCTTTCTTT
TRBV7-3	TRBJ1-1	medium-sized	TRBD1	CASSPSDRGTEAFF	TGTGCCAGCAGCCCGTCGGACAGGGGAACTGAAGCTTTCTTT
TRBV5-1	TRBJ2-5	.	TRBD2	CATSPGLAGTRGETQYF	TGCGCCACCAGTCCGGGACTAGCGGGGACGAGGGGAGAGACCCAGTACTTC
TRBV3-1/TRBV3-2	TRBJ2-1	once	TRBD2	CASSQEGASGGGGQFF	TGTGCCAGCAGCCAAGAGGGGGCTAGCGGGGGGGGAGGGCAGTTCTTC
TRBV21-1	TRBJ1-5	.	.	CASSNLGQGWNQPQHF	TGTGCCAGCAGCAATCTTGGACAGGGTTGGAATCAGCCCCAGCATTTT
TRBV4-1	TRBJ1-2	.	.	CASSLGPGTLQGYGYTF	TGCGCCAGCAGCCTTGGTCCCGGGACACTCCAAGGTTATGGCTACACCTTC
TRBV9	TRBJ2-2	once	TRBD2	CASSPGLADRTGELFF	TGTGCCAGCAGCCCAGGACTAGCGGATAGGACCGGGGAGCTGTTTTTT
TRBV12-3/TRBV12-4	TRBJ2-6	.	.	CASSLRGANVLTF	TGTGCCAGCAGTTTGAGGGGGGCCAACGTCCTGACTTTC
TRBV2	TRBJ2-3	.	.	CATQGARGGRDTQYF	TGTGCCACCCAGGGGGCTAGGGGGGGCAGAGATACGCAGTATTTT
TRBV12-3/TRBV12-4	TRBJ1-2	few	.	CASSSLLGHGYTF	TGTGCCAGCAGTTCCCTATTGGGGCATGGCTACACCTTC